The 6 T cell receptor beta chains presented below share a single source sample, sequenced in a study of control samples from healthy donors and cancer patients. The method was immunoSEQ multiplex PCR; TCRdb's version includes in-frame clones alone and lacks a portion of them. In the table there are 90,000 to 150,000 clones, approximately 87% of which are singletons. Sequencing was carried out using blood. All receptors derive from a man aged 25-45 years in good health.

Comment on this clone: Within the sample, other DNA sequences also encode this same CDR3. The J gene is TRBJ1-2, the V gene TRBV18; 8 bases map to TRBD1. Losses at the gene ends were 3 bases for V and 2 bases for J; bases not matched to a gene: 2. CDR1 is KGHSH and CDR2 is LQKENI in the germline V gene. The CDR3 runs to 14 residues. CDR3 DNA sequence: TGTGCCAGCTCACCGGGACAGGACAACTATGGCTACACCTTC. It is translated as CASSPGQDNYGYTF.

The chain uses TRBV30 and TRBJ1-4; TRBD1 matches 7 bases. Germline V CDR1 and CDR2: GTSNPN, SVGIG (reference sequence). This CDR3 has 15 amino acids. Germline trimming cut 0 bases from V and 6 bases from J; bases unmatched to any gene: 7. As DNA, the CDR3 is TGTGCCTGGAGTGTAGGAGGGGGCAGGGATGAAAAACTGTTTTTT. Translation gives CAWSVGGGRDEKLFF.

V gene TRBV28 combines with J gene TRBJ1-2; 7 nucleotides line up with TRBD1. Germline V gene lookup returns CDR1 MDHEN and CDR2 SYDVKM. CDR3 length equals 14 residues. V gave up 6 bases and J gave up 8 bases; unmatched junction bases: 12. CDR3 coding DNA: TGTGCCAGCAGAGTCAGCAAGGGGGCGGAGGGCTACACCTTC. Encoded protein: CASRVSKGAEGYTF.

The chain carries TRBV3-1 (or the pseudogene TRBV3-2) and TRBJ2-2; D is unclear. Germline V gene data show CDR1 as LGHDT and CDR2 as YNNKEL (reference sequence). The length of the CDR3 is 13 residues. V shed 2 bases and J shed 5 bases, with 6 bases lying between them. CDR3 protein: CASSQIPTGELFF. CDR3 nucleotide sequence: TGTGCCAGCAGCCAAATACCTACCGGGGAGCTGTTTTTT.

V is TRBV2 and J is TRBJ2-3; TRBD2 agrees at 7 bases. Trimming at V came to 5 bases and at J to 5 bases, leaving 4 bases not matched to a gene. Germline V CDR1 and CDR2: SNHLY, FYNNEI. This CDR3 is built from 13 residues. CDR3 in amino acids: CASSSGEGDTQYF. For the CDR3, the DNA is TGTGCCAGCAGTTCGGGGGAGGGAGATACGCAGTATTTT.

This clone came up a few times. The V and J genes are TRBV6-5 and TRBJ1-5; the D is unclear. The CDR3 sequence is 13 residues long. V lost 10 bases and J lost 3, with 13 bases in between. The germline V gene encodes CDR1 MNHEY and CDR2 SVGAGI. This CDR3 reads CAIGMGINQPQHF. CDR3 nucleotide sequence: TGTGCCATTGGAATGGGCATCAATCAGCCCCAGCATTTT.